Listed below are T cell receptor beta chains from one sample, sequenced in a study of metastatic and nonmetastatic thyroid tumors. With MiXCR, TCRdb reprocessed the PCR reads. The table includes more than 90,000 clones, 12% detected once. Sequenced sample: blood. Receptors originate from a female donor with papillary thyroid cancer or a benign thyroid nodule (not recorded which). Some clones in this sample may be carry-over from other donors' samples. The CDR3 runs from the conserved cysteine through the conserved F or W. D genes are given only for firm matches. Not all rows give a size; the values are once, few, many and, for expanded clones, a class.

D gene	clone size	V gene	J gene	CDR3 protein	CDR3 DNA
TRBD1	many	TRBV24-1	TRBJ2-2	CATSDNGDSFYTGELFF	TGTGCCACCAGTGATAACGGGGACAGCTTTTACACCGGGGAGCTGTTTTTT
TRBD2	many	TRBV6-5	TRBJ2-7	CASSYLGGRANEQYF	TGTGCCAGCAGTTACCTGGGCGGGAGGGCGAACGAGCAGTACTTC
TRBD2	.	TRBV5-1	TRBJ2-4	CASSRRGTSNIQYF	TGCGCCAGCAGCAGGAGAGGGACTAGTAACATTCAGTACTTC
TRBD1	.	TRBV2	TRBJ2-7	CASSEDRGIYEQYF	TGTGCCAGCAGTGAGGACAGGGGTATATACGAGCAGTACTTC
TRBD2	many	TRBV11-3	TRBJ2-1	CASSLVAGSYNEQFF	TGTGCCAGCAGCTTAGTAGCGGGATCCTACAATGAGCAGTTCTTC
TRBD1	many	TRBV28	TRBJ2-3	CASSSGQGTDTQYF	TGTGCCAGCAGTTCCGGACAGGGCACAGATACGCAGTATTTT
.	.	TRBV6-1	TRBJ2-7	CASGVGLESYEQYF	TGTGCCAGCGGTGTAGGACTGGAGTCCTACGAGCAGTACTTC
.	many	TRBV10-3	TRBJ2-7	CAISESGYEQYF	TGTGCCATCAGTGAGTCAGGGTACGAGCAGTACTTC
TRBD2	many	TRBV7-8	TRBJ2-3	CASSPKSSSGYTDTQYF	TGTGCCAGCAGCCCGAAGAGTTCTAGCGGATACACAGATACGCAGTATTTT
.	many	TRBV28	TRBJ1-5	CASSFSRSNQPQHF	TGTGCCAGCAGTTTTAGTCGAAGCAATCAGCCCCAGCATTTT
.	.	TRBV30	TRBJ2-7	CAWSGVLVEGSYEQYF	TGTGCCTGGAGTGGTGTCCTGGTAGAAGGATCCTATGAGCAGTACTTT
.	.	TRBV28	TRBJ1-2	CASSLPTRYRVHGYTF	TGTGCCAGCAGTTTACCCACCCGGTACAGGGTGCACGGCTACACCTTC
.	.	TRBV5-1	TRBJ2-2	CASSPTTGNTGELFF	TGCGCCAGCAGCCCCACGACAGGCAACACCGGGGAGCTGTTTTTT
.	many	TRBV7-8	TRBJ2-7	CASSLSGGGHEQYF	TGTGCCAGCAGCTTATCGGGCGGGGGCCACGAGCAGTACTTC
TRBD1	many	TRBV20-1	TRBJ1-6	CSAIQGSRGSPLHF	TGCAGTGCTATACAGGGATCCAGGGGGTCACCCCTCCACTTT
.	.	TRBV9	TRBJ2-3	CASSVDLRDTDTQYF	TGTGCCAGCAGCGTAGATCTGAGAGACACAGATACGCAGTATTTT
TRBD1	many	TRBV7-2	TRBJ2-1	CASKAQGANNEQFF	TGTGCCAGCAAAGCCCAGGGGGCGAACAATGAGCAGTTCTTC
.	many	TRBV28	TRBJ2-7	CASRPGILVREQYF	TGTGCCAGCAGACCCGGGATTCTCGTTCGCGAGCAGTACTTC
TRBD1	many	TRBV20-1	TRBJ1-2	CSASRGGRDGYTF	TGCAGTGCTAGTAGAGGGGGCAGGGACGGCTACACCTTC
TRBD1	many	TRBV2	TRBJ1-3	CATRQGTGNTIYF	TGTGCCACTCGACAGGGGACTGGAAACACCATATATTTT
.	many	TRBV30	TRBJ1-1	CAWSPGPGEDAFF	TGTGCCTGGAGTCCGGGACCAGGCGAAGATGCTTTCTTT
.	many	TRBV6-5	TRBJ2-6	CASSYGPLAGANVLTF	TGTGCCAGCAGTTATGGGCCGCTTGCAGGGGCCAACGTCCTGACTTTC
.	few	TRBV20-1	TRBJ1-6	CSARDQSRSDSPLHF	TGCAGTGCTAGAGACCAGAGCCGGAGCGATTCACCCCTCCACTTT
.	.	TRBV30	TRBJ2-7	CAWGPLVTGIYEQYF	TGTGCCTGGGGGCCCCTAGTGACAGGTATCTACGAGCAGTACTTC
TRBD1	many	TRBV12-3/TRBV12-4	TRBJ2-1	CASRDRANEQFF	TGTGCCAGCAGAGACAGGGCGAATGAGCAGTTCTTC
.	many	TRBV6-5	TRBJ1-2	CASSPPAIGRGINYGYTF	TGTGCCAGCAGCCCCCCGGCTATAGGACGGGGGATTAACTATGGCTACACCTTC
.	many	TRBV2	TRBJ2-2	CARGGGGETGELFF	TGTGCCAGAGGGGGAGGGGGCGAGACCGGGGAGCTGTTTTTT
.	many	TRBV20-1	TRBJ2-3	CSATRTTLNTQYF	TGCAGTGCTACCCGGACTACCCTAAATACGCAGTATTTT
.	many	TRBV6-6	TRBJ1-2	CASSYSFKRPNYGYTF	TGTGCCAGCAGTTACTCTTTTAAGAGACCTAACTATGGCTACACCTTC
TRBD1	many	TRBV4-2	TRBJ2-2	CASSQRTGVNTGELFF	TGTGCCAGCAGCCAAAGGACAGGGGTGAACACCGGGGAGCTGTTTTTT
.	many	TRBV4-3	TRBJ2-2	CASSQASRVGELFF	TGCGCCAGCAGCCAAGCCTCACGAGTCGGGGAGCTGTTTTTT
TRBD2	many	TRBV5-1	TRBJ2-3	CASSPAILAGGADTQYF	TGCGCCAGCAGCCCTGCAATCCTAGCGGGAGGGGCAGATACGCAGTATTTT
.	.	TRBV4-3	TRBJ2-3	CANSQDNGADTQYF	TGCGCCAACAGCCAAGATAACGGGGCTGATACGCAGTATTTT
.	many	TRBV28	TRBJ1-6	CASSFQGSGVGGNSPLHF	TGTGCCAGCAGTTTTCAAGGGAGTGGAGTGGGGGGCAATTCACCCCTCCACTTT
.	many	TRBV6-6	TRBJ2-3	CASSYRDSSTDTQYF	TGTGCCAGCAGTTACCGGGACTCTTCCACAGATACGCAGTATTTT
.	many	TRBV6-2/TRBV6-3	TRBJ1-5	CASSYWGNQPQHF	TGTGCCAGCAGTTACTGGGGGAATCAGCCCCAGCATTTT
TRBD1	many	TRBV19	TRBJ2-7	CASSITGTGLTYEQYF	TGTGCCAGTAGTATAACCGGGACAGGCCTGACCTACGAGCAGTACTTC
TRBD1	many	TRBV30	TRBJ2-7	CAWKGDRGYEQYF	TGTGCCTGGAAAGGGGACAGGGGGTACGAGCAGTACTTC
TRBD1	.	TRBV20-1	TRBJ1-5	CSARVHRAGGYQPQHF	TGCAGTGCTAGAGTACATAGGGCAGGGGGCTATCAGCCCCAGCATTTT
.	many	TRBV20-1	TRBJ1-2	CSARDIYNYGYTF	TGCAGTGCTAGGGATATATACAACTATGGCTACACCTTC
.	.	TRBV6-9	TRBJ1-5	CASSYLRTGKHPQHF	TGTGCCAGCAGTTATCTACGTACAGGGAAACATCCCCAGCATTTT
TRBD2	many	TRBV19	TRBJ2-3	CASSIRLAGGQGSTDTQYF	TGTGCCAGTAGTATACGACTAGCGGGAGGGCAGGGGAGCACAGATACGCAGTATTTT
.	many	TRBV7-7	TRBJ2-2	CASSLSRTGELFF	TGTGCTAGCAGCTTATCCCGGACCGGGGAGCTGTTTTTT
.	many	TRBV7-2	TRBJ2-2	CASSLGSAGTGELFF	TGTGCCAGCAGCTTGGGATCGGCAGGTACCGGGGAGCTGTTTTTT
.	many	TRBV12-3/TRBV12-4	TRBJ1-1	CASRAIGEAFF	TGTGCCAGCAGGGCAATTGGTGAAGCTTTCTTT
.	many	TRBV6-1	TRBJ1-6	CASSPGTPDGYSPLHF	TGTGCCAGCAGCCCCGGGACCCCGGACGGTTATTCACCCCTCCACTTT
.	many	TRBV3-1	TRBJ1-3	CASSQDSSGNTIYF	TGTGCCAGCAGCCAAGATTCCTCTGGAAACACCATATATTTT
.	many	TRBV20-1	TRBJ2-1	CSARSYNEQFF	TGCAGTGCTAGAAGCTACAATGAGCAGTTCTTC
TRBD1	many	TRBV19	TRBJ2-1	CATSPVRGLHNEQFF	TGTGCCACCTCGCCAGTTAGGGGGCTCCACAATGAGCAGTTCTTC
.	many	TRBV19	TRBJ1-2	CASTTTVWRTF	TGTGCCAGTACCACGACAGTGTGGCGCACCTTC
.	.	TRBV3-1	TRBJ2-7	CASSQERHSTYEQYF	TGTGCCAGCAGCCAAGAAAGGCACAGCACCTACGAGCAGTACTTC
.	many	TRBV30	TRBJ2-6	CARGDSGANVLTF	TGTGCCCGAGGGGACTCTGGGGCCAACGTCCTGACTTTC
.	many	TRBV9	TRBJ1-4	CASSAIEGGKLFF	TGTGCCAGCAGCGCAATCGAAGGGGGAAAACTGTTTTTT